The entry that follows covers one T cell receptor (beta chain) sequence. One junction end does not reproduce the germline sequence, and a read error may be involved. This CDR3 spans 17 amino acids. Per germline, CDR1 SGHVS and CDR2 FNYEAQ. The data derive from a study of T cells in Graves' hyperthyroidism and ophthalmopathy. Template material for amplifying TCR beta CDR3 regions consisted of RNA transcripts. The HTBI primer set was used in a first-round RT-PCR of the TCR CDR3. TCRdb itself ran the multiplex PCR reads through MiXCR, one entry per CDR3 protein. The sample includes 600,000 or so distinct CDR3 sequences, about a sixth seen only once; the top ten take 3.5% to 4%.

This TCR came from a woman younger than 45 with Graves' hyperthyroidism. Sequenced input: blood. The J gene is TRBJ2-2, the V gene TRBV7-6; 9 bases line up with TRBD2. In DNA form, the CDR3 reads TGCGCCAGCAGCCACCGCGGGAGGGCCCCCGAGGTCGGGGAGCTGTTTTTT. Residues: CASSHRGRAPEVGELFF.